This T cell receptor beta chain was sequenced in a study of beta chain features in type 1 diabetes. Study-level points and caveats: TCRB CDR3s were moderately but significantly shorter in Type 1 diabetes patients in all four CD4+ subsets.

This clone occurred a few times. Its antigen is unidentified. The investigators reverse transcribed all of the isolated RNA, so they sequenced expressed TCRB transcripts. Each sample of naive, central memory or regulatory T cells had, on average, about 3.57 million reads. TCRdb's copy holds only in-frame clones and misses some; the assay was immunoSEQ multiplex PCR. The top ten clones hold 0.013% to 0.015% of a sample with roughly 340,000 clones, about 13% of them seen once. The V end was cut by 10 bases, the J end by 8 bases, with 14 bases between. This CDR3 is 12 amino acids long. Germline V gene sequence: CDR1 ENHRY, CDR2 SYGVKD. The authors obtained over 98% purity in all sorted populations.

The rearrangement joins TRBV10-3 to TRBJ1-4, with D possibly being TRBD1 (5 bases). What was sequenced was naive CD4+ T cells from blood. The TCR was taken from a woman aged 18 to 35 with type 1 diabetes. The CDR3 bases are TGTGCCACCATGGGGGGTCGGGAAAAACTGTTTTTT. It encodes CATMGGREKLFF.